This section outlines one TCR beta chain sequence together with its context. Its antigen remains unknown. Peripheral blood CD8+ and CD4+ T cells were profiled by TCR beta sequencing. This record comes from a study of CD8 T cells in Susac syndrome. Findings and caveats of the study: The total CD8+ repertoires yielded 15 to 20 Susac-specific public clones and the CD8+ TEMRA repertoires yielded about 5.

CDR1 SEHNR and CDR2 FQNEAQ come from the germline V gene (reference sequence). Trimming shortened V by 5 bases and J by 9 bases, and 7 bases separated the two germline ends. CDR3 size: 10 residues. cDNA came from 0.5 to 1 ug RNA primed by random hexamers. TCRdb called the immunoSEQ multiplex PCR reads again in MiXCR, with one record for every CDR3 protein. The sample yields 85,000 to 120,000 distinct CDR3 sequences, roughly 95% seen once. The TCR comes from a human donor with Susac syndrome. Sequencing was done on a sample of CD8+ T cells from PBMCs. The J gene is TRBJ2-5, the V gene TRBV7-9, with D possibly being TRBD1 (6 bases). The CDR3 loop reads CASSQGPQYF. The DNA of the CDR3 is TGTGCCAGCAGCCAGGGGCCCCAGTACTTC. The full variable domain, completed using reference TRBV7-9 and TRBJ2-5, is DTGVSQNPRHKITKRGQNVTFRCDPISEHNRLYWYRQTLGQGPEFLTYFQNEAQLEKSRLLSDRFSAERPKGSFSTLEIQRTEQGDSAMYLCASSQGPQYFGPGTRLLVL.